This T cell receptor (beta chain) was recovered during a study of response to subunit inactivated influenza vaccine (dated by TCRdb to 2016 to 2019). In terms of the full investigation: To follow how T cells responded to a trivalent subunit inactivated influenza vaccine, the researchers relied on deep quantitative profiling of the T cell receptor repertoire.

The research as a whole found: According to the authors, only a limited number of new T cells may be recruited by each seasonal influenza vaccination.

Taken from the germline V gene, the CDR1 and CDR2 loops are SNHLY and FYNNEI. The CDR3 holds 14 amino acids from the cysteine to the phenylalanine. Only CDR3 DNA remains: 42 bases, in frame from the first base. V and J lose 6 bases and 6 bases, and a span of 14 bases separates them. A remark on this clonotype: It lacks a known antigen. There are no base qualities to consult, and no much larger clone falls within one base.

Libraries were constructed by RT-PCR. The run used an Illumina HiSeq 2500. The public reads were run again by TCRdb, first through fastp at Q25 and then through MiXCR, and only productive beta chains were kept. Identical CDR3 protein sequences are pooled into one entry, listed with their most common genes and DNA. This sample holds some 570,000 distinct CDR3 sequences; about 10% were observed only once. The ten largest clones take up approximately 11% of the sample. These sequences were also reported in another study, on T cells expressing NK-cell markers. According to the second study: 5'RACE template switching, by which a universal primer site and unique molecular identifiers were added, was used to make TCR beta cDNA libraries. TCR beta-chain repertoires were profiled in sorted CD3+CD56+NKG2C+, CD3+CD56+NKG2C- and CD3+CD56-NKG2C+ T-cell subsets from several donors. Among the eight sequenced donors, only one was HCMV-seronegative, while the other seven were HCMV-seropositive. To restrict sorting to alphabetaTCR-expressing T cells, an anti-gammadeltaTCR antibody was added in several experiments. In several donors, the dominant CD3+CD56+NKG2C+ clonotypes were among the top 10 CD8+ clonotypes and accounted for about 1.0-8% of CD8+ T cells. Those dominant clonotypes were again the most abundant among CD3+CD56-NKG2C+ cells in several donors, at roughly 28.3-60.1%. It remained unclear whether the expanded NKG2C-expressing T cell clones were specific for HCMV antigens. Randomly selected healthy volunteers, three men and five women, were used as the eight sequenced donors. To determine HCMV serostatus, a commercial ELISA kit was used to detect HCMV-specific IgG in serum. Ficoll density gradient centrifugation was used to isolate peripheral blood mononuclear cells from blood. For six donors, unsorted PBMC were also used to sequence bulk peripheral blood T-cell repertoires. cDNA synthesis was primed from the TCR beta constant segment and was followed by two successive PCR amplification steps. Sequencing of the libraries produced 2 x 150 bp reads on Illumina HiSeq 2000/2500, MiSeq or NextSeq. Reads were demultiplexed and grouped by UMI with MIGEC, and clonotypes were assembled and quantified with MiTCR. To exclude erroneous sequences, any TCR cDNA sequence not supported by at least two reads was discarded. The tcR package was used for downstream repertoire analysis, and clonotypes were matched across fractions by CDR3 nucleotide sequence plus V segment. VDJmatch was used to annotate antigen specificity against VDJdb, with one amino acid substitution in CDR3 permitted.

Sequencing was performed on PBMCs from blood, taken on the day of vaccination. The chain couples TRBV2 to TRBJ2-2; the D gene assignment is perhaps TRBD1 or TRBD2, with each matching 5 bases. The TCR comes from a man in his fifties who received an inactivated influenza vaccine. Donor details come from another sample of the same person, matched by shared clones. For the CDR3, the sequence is CASSPQGEAGELFF. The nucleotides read TGTGCCAGCAGCCCCCAGGGAGAAGCCGGGGAGCTGTTTTTT.